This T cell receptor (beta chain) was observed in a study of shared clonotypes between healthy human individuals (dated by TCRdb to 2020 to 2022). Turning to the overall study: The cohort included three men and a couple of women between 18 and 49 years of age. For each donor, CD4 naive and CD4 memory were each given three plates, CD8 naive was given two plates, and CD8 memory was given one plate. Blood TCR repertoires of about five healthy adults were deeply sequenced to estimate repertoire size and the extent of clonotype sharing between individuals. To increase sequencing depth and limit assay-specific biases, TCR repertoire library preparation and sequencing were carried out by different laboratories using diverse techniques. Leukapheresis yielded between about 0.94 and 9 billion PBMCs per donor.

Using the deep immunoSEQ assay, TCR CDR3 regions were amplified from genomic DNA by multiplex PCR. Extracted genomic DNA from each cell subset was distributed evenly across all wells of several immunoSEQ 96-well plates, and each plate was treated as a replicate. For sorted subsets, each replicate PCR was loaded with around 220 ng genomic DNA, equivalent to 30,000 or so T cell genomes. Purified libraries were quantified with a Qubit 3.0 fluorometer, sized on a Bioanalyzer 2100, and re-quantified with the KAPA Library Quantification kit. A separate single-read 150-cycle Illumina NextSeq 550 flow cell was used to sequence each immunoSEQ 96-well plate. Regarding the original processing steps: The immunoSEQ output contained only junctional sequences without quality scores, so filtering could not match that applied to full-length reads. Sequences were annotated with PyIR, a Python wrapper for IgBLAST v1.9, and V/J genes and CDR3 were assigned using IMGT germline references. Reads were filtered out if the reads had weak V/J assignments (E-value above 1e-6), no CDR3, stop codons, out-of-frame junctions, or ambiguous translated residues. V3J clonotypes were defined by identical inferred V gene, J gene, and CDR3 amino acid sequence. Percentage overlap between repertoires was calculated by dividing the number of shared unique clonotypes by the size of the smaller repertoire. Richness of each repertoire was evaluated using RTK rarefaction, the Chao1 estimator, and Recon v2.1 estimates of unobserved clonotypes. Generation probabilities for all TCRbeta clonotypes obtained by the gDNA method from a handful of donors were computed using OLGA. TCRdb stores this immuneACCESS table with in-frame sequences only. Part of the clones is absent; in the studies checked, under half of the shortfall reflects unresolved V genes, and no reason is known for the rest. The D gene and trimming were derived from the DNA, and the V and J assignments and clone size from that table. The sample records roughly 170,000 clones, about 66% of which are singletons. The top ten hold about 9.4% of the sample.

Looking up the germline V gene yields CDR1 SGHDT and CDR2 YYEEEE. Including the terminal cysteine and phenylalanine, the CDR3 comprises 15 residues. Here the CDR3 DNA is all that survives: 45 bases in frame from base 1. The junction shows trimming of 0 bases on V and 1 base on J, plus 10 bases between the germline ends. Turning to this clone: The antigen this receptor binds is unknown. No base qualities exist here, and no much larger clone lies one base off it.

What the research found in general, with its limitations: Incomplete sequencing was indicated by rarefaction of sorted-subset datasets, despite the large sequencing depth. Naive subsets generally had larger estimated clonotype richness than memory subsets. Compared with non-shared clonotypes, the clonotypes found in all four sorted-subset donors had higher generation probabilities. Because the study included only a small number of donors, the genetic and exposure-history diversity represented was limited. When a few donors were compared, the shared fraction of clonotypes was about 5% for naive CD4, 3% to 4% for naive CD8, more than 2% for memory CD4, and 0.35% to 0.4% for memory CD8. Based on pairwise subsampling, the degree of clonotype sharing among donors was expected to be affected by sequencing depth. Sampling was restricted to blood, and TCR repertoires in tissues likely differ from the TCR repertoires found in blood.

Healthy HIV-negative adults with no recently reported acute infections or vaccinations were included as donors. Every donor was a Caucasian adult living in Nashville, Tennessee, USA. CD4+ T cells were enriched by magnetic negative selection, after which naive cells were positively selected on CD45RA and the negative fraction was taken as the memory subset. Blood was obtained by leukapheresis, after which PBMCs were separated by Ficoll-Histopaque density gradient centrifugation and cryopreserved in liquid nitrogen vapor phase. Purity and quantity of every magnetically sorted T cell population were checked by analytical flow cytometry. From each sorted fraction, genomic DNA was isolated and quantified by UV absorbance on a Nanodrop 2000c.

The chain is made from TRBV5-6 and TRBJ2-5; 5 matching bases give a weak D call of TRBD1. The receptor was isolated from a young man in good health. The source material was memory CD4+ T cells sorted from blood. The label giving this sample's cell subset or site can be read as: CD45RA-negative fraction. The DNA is TGTGCCAGCAGCTTGGTAGACAGACCCCAAGAGACCCAGTACTTC. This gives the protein CASSLVDRPQETQYF.